The clone carrying this T cell receptor (beta chain) has more than one count but fewer than ten. CDR3 length: 12 amino acids. The trim removed 4 bases at V and 6 bases at J, leaving 1 base unmatched. Germline V gene sequence: CDR1 SGHNT, CDR2 YENEEA. As handled by the study authors: Using reference gene primer amplification, nucleated cell counts were estimated. TCRdb's table, derived via immunoSEQ multiplex PCR, lists solely in-frame clones and lacks some. From that table come the V and J calls and clone size; the DNA was used to work out D and trimming. The table has some 200,000 clones, approximately 86% seen once; the top ten hold 2.5% to 3.5%. The sample belongs to a study of blood T cell repertoires in COVID-19.

The sequenced material came from peripheral blood. The clonotype comes from a man between 40 and 49 years old with active or convalescent COVID-19. The V gene is TRBV11-3, the J gene TRBJ1-2; 8 nucleotides agree with TRBD1. DNA of the CDR3: TGTGCCAGCAGCTCGACAGGGGATGGCTACACCTTC. Its translation is CASSSTGDGYTF. Based on the CDR3 plus reference TRBV11-3 and TRBJ1-2, the full variable domain is EAGVVQSPRYKIIEKKQPVAFWCNPISGHNTLYWYLQNLGQGPELLIRYENEEAVDDSQLPKDRFSAERLKGVDSTLKIQPAELGDSAVYLCASSSTGDGYTFGSGTRLTVV.